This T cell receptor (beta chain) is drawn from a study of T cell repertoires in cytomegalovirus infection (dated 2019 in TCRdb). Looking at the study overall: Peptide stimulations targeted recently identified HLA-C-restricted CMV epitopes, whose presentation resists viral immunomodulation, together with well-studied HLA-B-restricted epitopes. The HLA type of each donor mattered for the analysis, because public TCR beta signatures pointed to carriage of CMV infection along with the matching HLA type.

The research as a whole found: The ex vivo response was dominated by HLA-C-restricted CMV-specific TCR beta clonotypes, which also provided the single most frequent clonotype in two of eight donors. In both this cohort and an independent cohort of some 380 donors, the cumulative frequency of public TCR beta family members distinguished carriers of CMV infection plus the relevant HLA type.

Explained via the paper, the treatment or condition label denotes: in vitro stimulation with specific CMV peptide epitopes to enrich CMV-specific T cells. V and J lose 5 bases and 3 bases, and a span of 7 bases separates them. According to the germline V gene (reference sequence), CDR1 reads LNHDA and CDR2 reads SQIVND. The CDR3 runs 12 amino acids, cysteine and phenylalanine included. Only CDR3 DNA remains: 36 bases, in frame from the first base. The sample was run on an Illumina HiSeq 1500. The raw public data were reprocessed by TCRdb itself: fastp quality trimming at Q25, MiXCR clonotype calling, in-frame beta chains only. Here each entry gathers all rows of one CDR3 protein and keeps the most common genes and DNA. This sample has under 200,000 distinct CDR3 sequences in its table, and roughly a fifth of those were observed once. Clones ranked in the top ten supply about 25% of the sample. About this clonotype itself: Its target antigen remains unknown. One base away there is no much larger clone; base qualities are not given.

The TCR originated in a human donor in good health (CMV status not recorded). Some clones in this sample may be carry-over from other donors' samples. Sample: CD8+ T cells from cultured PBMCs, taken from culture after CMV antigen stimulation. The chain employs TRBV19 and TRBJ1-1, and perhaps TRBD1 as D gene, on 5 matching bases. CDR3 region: CASSQTDTEAFF. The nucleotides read TGTGCCAGTAGTCAGACAGACACTGAAGCTTTCTTT.